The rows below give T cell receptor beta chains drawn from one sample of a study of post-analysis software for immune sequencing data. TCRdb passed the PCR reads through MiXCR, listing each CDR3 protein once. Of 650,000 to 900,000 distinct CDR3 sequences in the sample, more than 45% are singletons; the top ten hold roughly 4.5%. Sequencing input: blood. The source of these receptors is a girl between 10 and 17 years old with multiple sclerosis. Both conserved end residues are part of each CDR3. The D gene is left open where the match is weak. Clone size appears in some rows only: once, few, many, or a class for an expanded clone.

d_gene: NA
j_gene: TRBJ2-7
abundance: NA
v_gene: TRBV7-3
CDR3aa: CASSSPERGPMGKCEQYF
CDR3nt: TGTGCCAGCAGCTCCCCTGAGAGAGGACCGATGGGGAAGTGCGAGCAGTACTTC

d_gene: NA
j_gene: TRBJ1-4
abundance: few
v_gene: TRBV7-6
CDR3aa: CASSQVLQGEVEKLFF
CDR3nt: TGTGCCAGCAGCCAAGTCCTGCAGGGAGAGGTTGAAAAACTGTTTTTT

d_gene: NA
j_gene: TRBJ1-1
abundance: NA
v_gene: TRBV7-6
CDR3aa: CASSPAGAVEAFF
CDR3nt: TGTGCCAGCAGCCCAGCAGGGGCGGTAGAAGCTTTCTTT

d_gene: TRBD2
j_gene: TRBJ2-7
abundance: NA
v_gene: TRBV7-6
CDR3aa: CASSLGGSQYYEQYF
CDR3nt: TGTGCCAGCAGCTTAGGCGGGAGTCAATACTACGAGCAGTACTTC

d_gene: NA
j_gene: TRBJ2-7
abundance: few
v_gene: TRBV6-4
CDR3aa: CASSDFRRGVPYEQYF
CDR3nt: TGTGCCAGCAGTGACTTTCGGAGGGGAGTGCCGTACGAGCAGTACTTC

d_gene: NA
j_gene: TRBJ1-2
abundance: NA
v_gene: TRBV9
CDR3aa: CASSVSVGRGLYGYTF
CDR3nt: TGTGCCAGCAGCGTAAGTGTGGGCAGAGGACTCTATGGCTACACCTTC

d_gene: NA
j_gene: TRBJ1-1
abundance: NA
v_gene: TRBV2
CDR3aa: CASSEWREPNTEAFF
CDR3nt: TGTGCCAGCAGTGAATGGCGGGAGCCGAACACTGAAGCTTTCTTT

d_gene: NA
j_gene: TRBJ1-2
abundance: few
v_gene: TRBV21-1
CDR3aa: CASSKEKGLGGYTF
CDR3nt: TGTGCCAGCAGCAAAGAAAAGGGGCTCGGGGGCTACACCTTC

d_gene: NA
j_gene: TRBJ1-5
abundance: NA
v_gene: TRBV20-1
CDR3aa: CSAREGRGNQPQHF
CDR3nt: TGCAGTGCTAGAGAGGGGAGAGGCAATCAGCCCCAGCATTTT

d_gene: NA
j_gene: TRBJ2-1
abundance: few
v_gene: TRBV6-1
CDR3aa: CASSIIGAVGKRSNEQFF
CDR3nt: TGTGCCAGCAGCATTATTGGAGCGGTTGGGAAAAGGTCCAATGAGCAGTTCTTC

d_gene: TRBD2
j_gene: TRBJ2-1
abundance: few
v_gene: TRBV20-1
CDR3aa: CSARDWLAGGNEQFF
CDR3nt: TGCAGTGCTAGAGATTGGCTAGCGGGAGGGAATGAGCAGTTCTTC

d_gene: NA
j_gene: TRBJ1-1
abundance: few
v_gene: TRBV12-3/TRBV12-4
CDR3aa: CASSRVGPNTEAFF
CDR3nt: TGTGCCAGCAGCCGCGTCGGACCGAACACTGAAGCTTTCTTT

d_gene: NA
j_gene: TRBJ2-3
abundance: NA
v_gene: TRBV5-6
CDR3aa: CASSPTPTPADTQYF
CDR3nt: TGTGCCAGCAGCCCTACTCCAACTCCGGCGGATACGCAGTATTTT

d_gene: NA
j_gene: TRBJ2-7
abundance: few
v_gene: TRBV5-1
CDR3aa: CASSLGQYGEQYF
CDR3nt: TGCGCCAGCAGCTTGGGGCAGTACGGCGAGCAGTACTTC

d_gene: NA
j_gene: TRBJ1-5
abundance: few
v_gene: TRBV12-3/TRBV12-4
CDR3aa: CATQEAGDHQPQHF
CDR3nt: TGTGCCACCCAGGAGGCAGGGGATCATCAGCCCCAGCATTTT

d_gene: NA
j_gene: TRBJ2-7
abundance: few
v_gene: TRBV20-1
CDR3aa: CSAPQFSPLHEQYF
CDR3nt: TGCAGTGCTCCCCAATTTTCTCCTCTGCACGAGCAGTACTTC

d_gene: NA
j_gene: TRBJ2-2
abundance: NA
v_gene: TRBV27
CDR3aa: CASSLYVDSSYTGELFF
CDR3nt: TGTGCCAGCAGTTTATACGTGGACAGTTCGTACACCGGGGAGCTGTTTTTT

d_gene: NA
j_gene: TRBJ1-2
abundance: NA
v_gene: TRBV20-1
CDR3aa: CSARYVGGSYGYTF
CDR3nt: TGCAGTGCTAGATACGTGGGGGGTTCCTATGGCTACACCTTC

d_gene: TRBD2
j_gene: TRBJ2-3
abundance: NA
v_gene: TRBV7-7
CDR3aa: CASSLEGGRVQSFTDTQYF
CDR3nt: TGTGCTAGCAGCTTAGAGGGCGGGAGAGTACAATCATTCACAGATACGCAGTATTTT

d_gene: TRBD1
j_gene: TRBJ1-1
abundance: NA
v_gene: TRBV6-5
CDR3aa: CASRPQGAHTEAFF
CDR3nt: TGTGCCAGCAGGCCACAGGGGGCGCACACTGAAGCTTTCTTT

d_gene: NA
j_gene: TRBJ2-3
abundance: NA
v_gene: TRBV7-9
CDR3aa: CASSLSNSGTDTQYF
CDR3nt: TGTGCCAGCAGCTTAAGTAACTCCGGCACAGATACGCAGTATTTT

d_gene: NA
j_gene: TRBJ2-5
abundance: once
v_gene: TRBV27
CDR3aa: CASSWGESETQYF
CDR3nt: TGTGCCAGCAGTTGGGGGGAGTCGGAGACCCAGTACTTC

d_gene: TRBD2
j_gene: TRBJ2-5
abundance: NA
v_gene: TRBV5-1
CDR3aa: CASSFERGGVNEQYF
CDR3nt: TGCGCCAGCAGCTTTGAGCGGGGGGGGGTGAATGAGCAGTACTTC

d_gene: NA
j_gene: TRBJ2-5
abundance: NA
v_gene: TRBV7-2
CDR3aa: CASSLDPGDGGETQYF
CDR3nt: TGTGCCAGCAGCTTAGACCCTGGGGACGGAGGAGAGACCCAGTACTTC

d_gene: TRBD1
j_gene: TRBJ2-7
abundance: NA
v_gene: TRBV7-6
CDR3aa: CASSLRDRGHYTEQYF
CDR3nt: TGTGCCAGCAGCCTACGGGACAGGGGCCACTATACCGAGCAGTACTTC

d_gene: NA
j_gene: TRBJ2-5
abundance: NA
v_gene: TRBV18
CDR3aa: CASSPTGQAGMWQYF
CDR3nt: TGTGCCAGCTCACCAACGGGGCAGGCCGGGATGTGGCAGTACTTC

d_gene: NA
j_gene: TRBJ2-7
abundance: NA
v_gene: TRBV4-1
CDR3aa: CASSQEFSTIYEQYF
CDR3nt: TGCGCCAGCAGCCAAGAATTCTCGACAATCTACGAGCAGTACTTC

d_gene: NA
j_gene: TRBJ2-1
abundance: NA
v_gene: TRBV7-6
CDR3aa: CASSLSGHNEQFF
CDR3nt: TGTGCCAGCAGCTTAAGCGGCCACAATGAGCAGTTCTTC

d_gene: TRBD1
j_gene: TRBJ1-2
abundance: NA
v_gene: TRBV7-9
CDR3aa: CASNLSADRGYGYTF
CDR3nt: TGTGCCAGCAACTTATCAGCGGACAGGGGCTATGGCTACACCTTC

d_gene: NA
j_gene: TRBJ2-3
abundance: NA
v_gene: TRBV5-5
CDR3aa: CASSPEGVSDTQYF
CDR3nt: TGTGCCAGCAGCCCAGAGGGAGTCTCAGATACGCAGTATTTT

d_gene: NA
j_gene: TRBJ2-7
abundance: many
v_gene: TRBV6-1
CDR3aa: CASSYPGAYEQYF
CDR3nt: TGTGCCAGCAGTTATCCAGGGGCTTACGAGCAGTACTTC

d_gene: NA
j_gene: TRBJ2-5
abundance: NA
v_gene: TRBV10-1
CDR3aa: CASSESSGPTQGTQYF
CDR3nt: TGCGCCAGCAGTGAGTCGAGCGGGCCAACGCAAGGGACCCAGTACTTC

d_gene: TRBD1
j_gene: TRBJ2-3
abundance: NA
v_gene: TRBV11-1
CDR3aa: CASSFSSWDRDTDTQYF
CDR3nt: TGTGCCAGCAGCTTCTCATCATGGGACAGAGACACAGATACGCAGTATTTT

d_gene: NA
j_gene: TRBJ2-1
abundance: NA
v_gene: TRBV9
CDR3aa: CASSGDASSYNERFF
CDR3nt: TGTGCCAGCAGCGGGGACGCGAGCTCCTACAATGAGCGGTTCTTC

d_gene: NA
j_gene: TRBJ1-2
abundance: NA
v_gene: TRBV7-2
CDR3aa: CASSDSYTF
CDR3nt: TGTGCCAGCAGCGATAGCTACACCTTC

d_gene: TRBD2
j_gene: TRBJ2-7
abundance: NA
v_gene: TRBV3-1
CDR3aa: CASSSRDYYYEQYF
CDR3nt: TGTGCCAGCAGCTCCCGGGACTATTACTACGAGCAGTACTTC

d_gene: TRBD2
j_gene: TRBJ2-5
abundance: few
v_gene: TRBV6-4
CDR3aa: CASSDSCLGVAGDWGQETQYF
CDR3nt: TGTGCCAGCAGTGATTCATGCCTAGGCGTAGCGGGAGATTGGGGACAAGAGACCCAGTACTTC

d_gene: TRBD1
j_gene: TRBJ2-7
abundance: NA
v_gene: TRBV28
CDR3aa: CASAGADRVTYEQYF
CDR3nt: TGTGCCAGCGCAGGGGCGGACAGGGTTACCTACGAGCAGTACTTC

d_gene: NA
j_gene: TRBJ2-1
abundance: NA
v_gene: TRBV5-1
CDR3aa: CASSSSGRPDNNEQFF
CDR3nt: TGCGCCAGCAGCTCCTCGGGGAGGCCCGATAACAATGAGCAGTTCTTC

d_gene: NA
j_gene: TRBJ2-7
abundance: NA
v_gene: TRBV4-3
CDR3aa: CASSQDSASSYEQYF
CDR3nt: TGCGCCAGCAGCCAAGATTCTGCCAGCTCCTACGAGCAGTACTTC

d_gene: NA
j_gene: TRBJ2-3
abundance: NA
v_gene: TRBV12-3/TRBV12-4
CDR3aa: CASSPAGSTDTQYF
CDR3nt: TGTGCCAGCAGTCCAGCCGGGAGCACAGATACGCAGTATTTT

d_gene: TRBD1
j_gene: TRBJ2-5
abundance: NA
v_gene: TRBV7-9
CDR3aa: CASSQLTGGLQETQYF
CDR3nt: TGTGCCAGCAGTCAACTGACAGGGGGACTGCAAGAGACCCAGTACTTC

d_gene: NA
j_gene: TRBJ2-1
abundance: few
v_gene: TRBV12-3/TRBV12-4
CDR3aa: CASSSGLQLHNEQFF
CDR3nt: TGTGCCAGCAGTTCTGGGCTACAACTGCACAATGAGCAGTTCTTC

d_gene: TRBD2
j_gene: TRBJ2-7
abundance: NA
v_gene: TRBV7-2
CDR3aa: CASSLAGTSGNYEQYF
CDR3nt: TGTGCCAGCAGCTTAGCGGGGACTAGCGGGAACTACGAGCAGTACTTC

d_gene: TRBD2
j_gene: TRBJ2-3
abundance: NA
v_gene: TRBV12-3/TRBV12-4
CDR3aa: CASSRLASSTDTQYF
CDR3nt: TGTGCCAGCAGTCGACTAGCGAGTAGCACAGATACGCAGTATTTT

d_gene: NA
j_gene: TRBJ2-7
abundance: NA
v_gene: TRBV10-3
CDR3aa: CAISEGGYEQYF
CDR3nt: TGTGCCATCAGTGAAGGAGGTTACGAGCAGTACTTC

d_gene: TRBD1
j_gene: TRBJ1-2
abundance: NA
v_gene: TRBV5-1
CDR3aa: CASSLAPGQGGTNYGYTF
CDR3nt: TGCGCCAGCAGCTTGGCCCCGGGACAGGGGGGAACTAACTATGGCTACACCTTC

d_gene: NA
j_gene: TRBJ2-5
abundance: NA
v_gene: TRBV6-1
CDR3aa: CASRDPGGETQYF
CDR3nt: TGTGCCAGCAGGGATCCGGGCGGGGAGACCCAGTACTTC

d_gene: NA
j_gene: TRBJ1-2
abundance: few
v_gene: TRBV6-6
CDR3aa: CASSYSGAESYTF
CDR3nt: TGTGCCAGCAGTTACTCAGGGGCGGAGAGCTACACCTTC

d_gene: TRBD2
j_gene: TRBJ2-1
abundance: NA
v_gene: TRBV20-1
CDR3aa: CSASPGLGWVGQFF
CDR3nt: TGCAGTGCTAGTCCGGGACTAGGATGGGTCGGGCAGTTCTTC

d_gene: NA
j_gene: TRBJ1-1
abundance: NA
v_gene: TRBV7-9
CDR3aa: CASSPALTEAFF
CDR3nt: TGTGCCAGCAGCCCCGCCCTCACTGAAGCTTTCTTT

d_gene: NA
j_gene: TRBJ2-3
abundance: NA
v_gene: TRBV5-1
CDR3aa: CASRPSIDTQYF
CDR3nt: TGCGCCAGTAGACCTTCAATAGATACGCAGTATTTT

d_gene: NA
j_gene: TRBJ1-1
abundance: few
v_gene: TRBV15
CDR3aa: CATSESMNTEAFF
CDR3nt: TGTGCCACCAGCGAGAGTATGAACACTGAAGCTTTCTTT

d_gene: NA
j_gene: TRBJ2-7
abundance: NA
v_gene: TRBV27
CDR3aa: CASRPRIGAYEQYF
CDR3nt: TGTGCCAGCAGACCCCGGATCGGGGCCTACGAGCAGTACTTC

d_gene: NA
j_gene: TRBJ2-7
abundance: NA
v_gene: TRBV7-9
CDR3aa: CASSLAGRGEYEQYF
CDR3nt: TGTGCCAGCAGCTTGGCGGGCAGGGGGGAGTACGAGCAGTACTTC

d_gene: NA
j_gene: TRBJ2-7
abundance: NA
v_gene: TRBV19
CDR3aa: CASSIGGGSNEQYF
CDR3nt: TGTGCCAGTAGTATTGGTGGTGGGAGCAACGAGCAGTACTTC

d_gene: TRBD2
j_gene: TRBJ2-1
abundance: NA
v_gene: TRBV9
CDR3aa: CANSVGTSGRDEQFF
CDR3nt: TGTGCCAACAGCGTCGGGACTAGCGGGAGGGATGAGCAGTTCTTC